The T cell receptor beta chain described here comes from a study of shared clonotypes between healthy human individuals. Background on the study: Donors, aged 18 to 49, were a couple of women and three men. General study results and limits: Generation probability values for non-shared clonotypes were lower than those for clonotypes shared by all four donors. Generally, naive subsets came out with larger estimated richness than memory subsets.

The CDR3 runs to 13 residues. V dropped 8 bases and J dropped 3 bases, with 14 bases sitting between them. The germline V gene has CDR1 LNHDA and CDR2 SQIVND (reference sequence). Terminally differentiated effector memory CD45RA+ cells were excluded from the naive CD8 cells, which were CD45RO-negative and positively selected for CCR7. Regarding this clone: Its antigen is not known.

Clones were read by immunoSEQ multiplex PCR, and TCRdb kept only the in-frame ones, dropping some. The sample holds more than 2 million clones; about 95% are singletons and the top ten take 1% to 1.3%. The sequence was collected from a young man in good health. The V and J genes are TRBV19 and TRBJ2-7; D unclear. The sequencing input was naive CD8+ T cells sorted from blood. This CDR3 is CASSPTPHYEQYF. DNA for the CDR3: TGTGCCAGTTCGCCTACACCCCACTACGAGCAGTACTTC. Filled out from reference TRBV19 and TRBJ2-7, the complete variable domain reads DGGITQSPKYLFRKEGQNVTLSCEQNLNHDAMYWYRQDPGQGLRLIYYSQIVNDFQKGDIAEGYSVSREKKESFPLTVTSAQKNPTAFYLCASSPTPHYEQYFGPGTRLTVT.